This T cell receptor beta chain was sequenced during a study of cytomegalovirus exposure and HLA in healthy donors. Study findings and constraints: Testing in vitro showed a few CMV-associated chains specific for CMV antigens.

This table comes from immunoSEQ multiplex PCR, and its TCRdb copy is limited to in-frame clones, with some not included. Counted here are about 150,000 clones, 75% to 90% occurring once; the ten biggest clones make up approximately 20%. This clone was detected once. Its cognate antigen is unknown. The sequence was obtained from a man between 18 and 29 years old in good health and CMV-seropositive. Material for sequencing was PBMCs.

CDR3 bases: TGTGCCAGCAGTGAAGTGCAGGGGGGCTACGAGCAGTACTTC. This encodes CASSEVQGGYEQYF. The gene calls are TRBV6-1 and TRBJ2-7, with D possibly being TRBD1 (7 bases). This CDR3 is built from 14 residues. V lost 1 base, J lost 3 bases, and 10 bases lay in between. Germline assignment: CDR1 MNHNS and CDR2 SASEGT.